Described below is a single T cell receptor (beta chain) sequence and its context. Via MiXCR, TCRdb re-called the 5' RACE reads, giving one row per CDR3 protein. The data hold 1.5 million to 2 million distinct CDR3 sequences, with less than 40% observed a single time. These data are taken from a study of identical twins. V was pared by 10 bases and J by 5 bases, with 9 bases of the junction left unmatched. CDR1 is KGHDR and CDR2 is SFDVKD in the germline V gene. The CDR3 has 14 residues. The rearrangement links TRBV24-1 to TRBJ2-3; 9 nucleotides align to TRBD2. The TCR was taken from a newborn girl in good health. Sequences were obtained from cord blood. The CDR3 nucleotides are TGTGCCACACAAGCGGGAGGTTTGGGAGATACGCAGTATTTT. Protein: CATQAGGLGDTQYF.